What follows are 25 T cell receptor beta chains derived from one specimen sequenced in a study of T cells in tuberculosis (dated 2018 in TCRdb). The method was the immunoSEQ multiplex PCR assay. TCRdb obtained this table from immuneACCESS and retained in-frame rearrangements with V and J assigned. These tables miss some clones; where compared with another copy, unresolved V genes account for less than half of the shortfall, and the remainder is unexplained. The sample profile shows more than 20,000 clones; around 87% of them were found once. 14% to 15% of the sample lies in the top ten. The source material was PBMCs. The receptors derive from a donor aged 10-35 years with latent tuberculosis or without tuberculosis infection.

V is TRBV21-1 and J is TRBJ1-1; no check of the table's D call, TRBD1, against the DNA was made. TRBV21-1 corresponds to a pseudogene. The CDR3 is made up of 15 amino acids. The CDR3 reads CASSKCRQPNTEAFF. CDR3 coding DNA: TGTGCCAGCAGCAAATGTCGACAGCCGAACACTGAAGCTTTCTTT.

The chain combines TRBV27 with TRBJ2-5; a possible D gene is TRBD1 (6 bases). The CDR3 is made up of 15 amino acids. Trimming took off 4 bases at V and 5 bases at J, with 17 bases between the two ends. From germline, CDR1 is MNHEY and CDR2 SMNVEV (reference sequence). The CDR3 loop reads CASSSPGAGLETQYF. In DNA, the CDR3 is TGTGCCAGCAGTTCGCCAGGGGCAGGGTTGGAGACCCAGTACTTC.

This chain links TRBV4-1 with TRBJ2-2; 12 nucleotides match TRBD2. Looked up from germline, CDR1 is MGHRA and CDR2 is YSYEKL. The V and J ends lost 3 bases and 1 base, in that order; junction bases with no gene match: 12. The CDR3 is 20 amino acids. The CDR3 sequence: CASSQGLLAGGPRNTGELFF. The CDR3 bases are TGCGCCAGCAGCCAGGGCCTGCTAGCGGGGGGGCCGAGGAACACCGGGGAGCTGTTTTTT.

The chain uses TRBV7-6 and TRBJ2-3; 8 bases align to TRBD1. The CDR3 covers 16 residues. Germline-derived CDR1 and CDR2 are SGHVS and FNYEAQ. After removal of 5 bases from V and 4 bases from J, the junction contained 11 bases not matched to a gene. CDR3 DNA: TGTGCCAGCAGCGCCGGGGCAGGGGGCTCGGCAGATACGCAGTATTTT. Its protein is CASSAGAGGSADTQYF.

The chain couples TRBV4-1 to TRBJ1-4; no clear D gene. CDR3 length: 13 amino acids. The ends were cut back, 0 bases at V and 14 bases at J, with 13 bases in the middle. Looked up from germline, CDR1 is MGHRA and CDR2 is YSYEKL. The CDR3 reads CASSQEITEILFF. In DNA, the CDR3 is TGCGCCAGCAGCCAAGAAATTACGGAGATCCTGTTTTTT.

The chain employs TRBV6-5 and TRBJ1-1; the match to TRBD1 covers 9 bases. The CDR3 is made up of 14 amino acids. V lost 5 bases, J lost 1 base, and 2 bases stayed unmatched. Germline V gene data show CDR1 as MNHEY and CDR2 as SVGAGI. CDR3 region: CASSRTGENTEAFF. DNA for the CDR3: TGTGCCAGCAGTCGGACAGGGGAGAACACTGAAGCTTTCTTT.

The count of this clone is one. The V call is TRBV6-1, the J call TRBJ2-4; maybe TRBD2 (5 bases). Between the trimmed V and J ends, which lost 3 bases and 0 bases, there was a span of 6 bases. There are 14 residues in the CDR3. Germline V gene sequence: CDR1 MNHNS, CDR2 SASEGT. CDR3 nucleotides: TGTGCCAGCAGTGATGGACTAGCCAAAAACATTCAGTACTTC. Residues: CASSDGLAKNIQYF.

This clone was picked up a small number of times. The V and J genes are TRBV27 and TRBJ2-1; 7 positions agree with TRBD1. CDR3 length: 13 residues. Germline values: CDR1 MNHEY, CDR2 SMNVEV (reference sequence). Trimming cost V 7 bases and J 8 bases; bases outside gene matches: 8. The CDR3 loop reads CASTLRGGDEQFF. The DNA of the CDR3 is TGTGCCAGCACCCTGAGAGGGGGCGATGAGCAGTTCTTC.

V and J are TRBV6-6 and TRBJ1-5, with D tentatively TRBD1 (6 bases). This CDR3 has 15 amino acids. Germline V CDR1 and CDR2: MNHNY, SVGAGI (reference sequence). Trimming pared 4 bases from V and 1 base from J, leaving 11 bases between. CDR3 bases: TGTGCCAGCAGTTCACAGGGTAGGAGCAATCAGCCCCAGCATTTT. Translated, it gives CASSSQGRSNQPQHF.

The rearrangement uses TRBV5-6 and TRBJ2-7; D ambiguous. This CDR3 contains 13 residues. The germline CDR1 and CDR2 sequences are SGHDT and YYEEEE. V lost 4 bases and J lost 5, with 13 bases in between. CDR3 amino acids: CASSKPVGDEQYF. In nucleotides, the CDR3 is TGTGCCAGCAGCAAGCCAGTGGGCGACGAGCAGTACTTC. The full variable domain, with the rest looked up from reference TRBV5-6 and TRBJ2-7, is DAGVTQSPTHLIKTRGQQVTLRCSPKSGHDTVSWYQQALGQGPQFIFQYYEEEERQRGNFPDRFSGHQFPNYSSELNVNALLLGDSALYLCASSKPVGDEQYFGPGTRLTVT.

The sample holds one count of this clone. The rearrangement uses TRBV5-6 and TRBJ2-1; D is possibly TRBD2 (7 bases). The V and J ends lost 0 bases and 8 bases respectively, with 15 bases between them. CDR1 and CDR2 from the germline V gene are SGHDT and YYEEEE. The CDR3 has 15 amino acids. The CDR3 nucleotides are TGTGCCAGCAGCTTGGATCCGGGGGGCAAATATGAGCAGTTCTTC. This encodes CASSLDPGGKYEQFF.

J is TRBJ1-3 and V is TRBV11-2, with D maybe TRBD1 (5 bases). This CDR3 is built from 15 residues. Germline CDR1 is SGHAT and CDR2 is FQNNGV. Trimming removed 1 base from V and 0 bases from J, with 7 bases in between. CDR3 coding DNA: TGTGCCAGCAGCTTAGTGGGGGGCTCTGGAAACACCATATATTTT. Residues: CASSLVGGSGNTIYF.

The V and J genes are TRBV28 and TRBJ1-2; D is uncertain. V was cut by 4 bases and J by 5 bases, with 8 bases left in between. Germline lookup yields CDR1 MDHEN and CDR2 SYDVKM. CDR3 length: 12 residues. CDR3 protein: CASSSNGYGYTF. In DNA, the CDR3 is TGTGCCAGCAGTTCTAACGGGTATGGCTACACCTTC.

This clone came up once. The CDR3 reads CASSQDSGTSEYNEQFF. In DNA form, the CDR3 reads TGCGCCAGCAGCCAAGATTCTGGGACTAGCGAATACAATGAGCAGTTCTTC. This sequence joins TRBV4-1 and TRBJ2-1, with 10 bases that match TRBD2. The junction had 6 bases not matched to a gene; V was cut back by 0 bases and J by 4 bases. CDR1 MGHRA and CDR2 YSYEKL come from the germline V gene. The CDR3 totals 17 residues.

The CDR3 here is CASSRTSGERDTQYF. The CDR3 nucleotides are TGTGCCAGCAGTCGGACTAGCGGGGAACGAGATACGCAGTATTTT. V and J are TRBV6-6 and TRBJ2-3; 12 nucleotides agree with TRBD2. Per the germline V gene, CDR1 is MNHNY and CDR2 is SVGAGI (reference sequence). Losses at the gene ends were 5 bases for V and 5 bases for J; bases not matched to a gene: 5. The CDR3 is made up of 15 amino acids.

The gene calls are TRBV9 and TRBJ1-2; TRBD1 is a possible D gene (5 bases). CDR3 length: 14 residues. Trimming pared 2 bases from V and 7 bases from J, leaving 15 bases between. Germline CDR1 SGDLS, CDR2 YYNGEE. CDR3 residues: CASSVHQGIVGYTF. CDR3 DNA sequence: TGTGCCAGCAGCGTCCACCAGGGAATCGTTGGCTACACCTTC.

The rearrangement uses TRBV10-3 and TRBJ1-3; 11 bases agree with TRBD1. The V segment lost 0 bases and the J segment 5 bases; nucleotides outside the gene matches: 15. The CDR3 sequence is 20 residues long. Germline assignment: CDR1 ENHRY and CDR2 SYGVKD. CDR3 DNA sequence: TGTGCCATCAGTGAGTCCAGTTTGGTCGAAGGGACAGGGGGGAGAAACACCATATATTTT. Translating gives CAISESSLVEGTGGRNTIYF.

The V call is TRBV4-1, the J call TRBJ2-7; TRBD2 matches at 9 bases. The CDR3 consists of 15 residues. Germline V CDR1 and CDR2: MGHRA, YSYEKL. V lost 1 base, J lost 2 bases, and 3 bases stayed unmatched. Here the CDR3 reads CASSQAASGTYEQYF. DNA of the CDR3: TGCGCCAGCAGCCAAGCGGCTAGCGGGACCTACGAGCAGTACTTC.

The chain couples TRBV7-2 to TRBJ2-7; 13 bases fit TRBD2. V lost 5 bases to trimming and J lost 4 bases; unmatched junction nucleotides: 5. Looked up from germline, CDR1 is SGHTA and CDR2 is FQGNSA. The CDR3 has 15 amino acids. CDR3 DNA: TGTGCCAGCAGCAGTACTAGCGGGGGGGCTTACGAGCAGTACTTC. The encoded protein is CASSSTSGGAYEQYF.

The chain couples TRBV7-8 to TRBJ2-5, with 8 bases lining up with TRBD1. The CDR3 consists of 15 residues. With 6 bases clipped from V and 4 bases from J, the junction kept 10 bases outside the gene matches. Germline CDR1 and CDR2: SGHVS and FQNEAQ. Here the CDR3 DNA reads TGTGCCAGCAGTACGGACAGGGTAGTTGGAGAGACCCAGTACTTC. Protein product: CASSTDRVVGETQYF.

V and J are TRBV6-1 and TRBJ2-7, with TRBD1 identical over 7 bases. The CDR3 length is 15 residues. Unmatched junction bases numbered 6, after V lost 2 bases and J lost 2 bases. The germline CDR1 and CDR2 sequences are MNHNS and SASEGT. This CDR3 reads CASSERTGEPYEQYF. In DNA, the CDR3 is TGTGCCAGCAGTGAACGGACAGGTGAACCCTACGAGCAGTACTTC.

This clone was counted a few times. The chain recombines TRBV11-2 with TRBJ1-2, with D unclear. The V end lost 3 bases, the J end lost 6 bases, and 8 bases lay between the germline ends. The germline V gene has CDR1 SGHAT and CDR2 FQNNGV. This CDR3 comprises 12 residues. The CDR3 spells CASSLGLNGYTF. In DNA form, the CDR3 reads TGTGCCAGCAGCTTGGGCTTGAATGGCTACACCTTC.

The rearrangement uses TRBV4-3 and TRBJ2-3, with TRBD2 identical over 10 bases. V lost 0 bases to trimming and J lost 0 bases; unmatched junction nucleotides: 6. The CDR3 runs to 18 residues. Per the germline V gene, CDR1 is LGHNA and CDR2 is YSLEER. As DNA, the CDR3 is TGCGCCAGCAGCCAAGAACGGACTAGCGGCACTAGCACAGATACGCAGTATTTT. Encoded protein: CASSQERTSGTSTDTQYF.

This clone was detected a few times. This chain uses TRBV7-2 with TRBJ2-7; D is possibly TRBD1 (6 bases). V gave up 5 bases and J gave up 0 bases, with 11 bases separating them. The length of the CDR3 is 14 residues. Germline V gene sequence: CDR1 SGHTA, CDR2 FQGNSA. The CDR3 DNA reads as TGTGCCAGCAGCCTCAACAGGGTCTCCTACGAGCAGTACTTC. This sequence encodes CASSLNRVSYEQYF.

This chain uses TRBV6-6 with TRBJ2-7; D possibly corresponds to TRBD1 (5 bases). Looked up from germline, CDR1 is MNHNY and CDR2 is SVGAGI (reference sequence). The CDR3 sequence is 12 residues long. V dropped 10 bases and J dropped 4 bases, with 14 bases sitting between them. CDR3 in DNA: TGTGCCACCGCACTGGACACTTACGAGCAGTACTTC. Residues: CATALDTYEQYF.